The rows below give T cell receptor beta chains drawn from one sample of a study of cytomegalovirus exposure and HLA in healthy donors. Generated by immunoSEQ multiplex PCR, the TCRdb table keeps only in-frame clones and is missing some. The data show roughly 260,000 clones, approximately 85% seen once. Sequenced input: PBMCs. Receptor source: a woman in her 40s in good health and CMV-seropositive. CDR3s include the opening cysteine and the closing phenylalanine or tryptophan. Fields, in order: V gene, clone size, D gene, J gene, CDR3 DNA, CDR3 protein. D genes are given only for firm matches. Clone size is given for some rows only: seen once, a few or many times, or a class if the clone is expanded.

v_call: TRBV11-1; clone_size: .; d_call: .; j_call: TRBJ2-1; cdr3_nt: TGTGCCAGCAGCTTAGGCGACTTAAGCTCCTACAATGAGCAGTTCTTC; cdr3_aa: CASSLGDLSSYNEQFF
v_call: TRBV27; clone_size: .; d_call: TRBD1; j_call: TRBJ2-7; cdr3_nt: TGTGCCAGCAGTTTGGGACAGGGTCGCTACGAGCAGTACTTC; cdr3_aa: CASSLGQGRYEQYF
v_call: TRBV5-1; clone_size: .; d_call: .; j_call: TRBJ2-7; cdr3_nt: TGCGCCAGCAGCTTGGATGCGGGTTTCTACGAGCAGTACTTC; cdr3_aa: CASSLDAGFYEQYF
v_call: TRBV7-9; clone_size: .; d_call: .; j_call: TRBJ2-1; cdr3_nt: TGTGCCAGCAGCGCCGAACGGGTTGAGCAGTTCTTC; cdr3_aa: CASSAERVEQFF
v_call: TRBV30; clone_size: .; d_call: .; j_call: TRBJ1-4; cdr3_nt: TGTGCCTGGAGTAGAGAGTATAATGAAAAACTGTTTTTT; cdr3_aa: CAWSREYNEKLFF
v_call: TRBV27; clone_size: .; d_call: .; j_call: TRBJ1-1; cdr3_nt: TGTGCCAGCAGGGGACAAAGGGCCGTCACTGAAGCTTTCTTT; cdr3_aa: CASRGQRAVTEAFF
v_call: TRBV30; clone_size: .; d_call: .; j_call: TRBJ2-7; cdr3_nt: TGTGCCCTGACGACAGAAGCCTACGAGCAGTACTTC; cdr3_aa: CALTTEAYEQYF
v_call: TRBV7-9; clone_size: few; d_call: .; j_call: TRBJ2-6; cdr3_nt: TGTGCCAGCAGCTTAGCCCTACAGGGTTCTGGGGCCAACGTCCTGACTTTC; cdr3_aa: CASSLALQGSGANVLTF
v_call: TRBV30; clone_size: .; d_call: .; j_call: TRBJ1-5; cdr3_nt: TGTGCCTGGAGTGTACGAGATAATCAGCCCCAGCATTTT; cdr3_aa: CAWSVRDNQPQHF
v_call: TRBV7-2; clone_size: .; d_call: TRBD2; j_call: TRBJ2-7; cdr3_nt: TGTGCCAGCAGCTTAGTGGAGGCTAGCGGGAGGGTCTCCTACGAGCAGTACTTC; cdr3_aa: CASSLVEASGRVSYEQYF
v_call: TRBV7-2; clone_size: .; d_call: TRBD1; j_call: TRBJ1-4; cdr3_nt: TGTGCCAGCAACGAACAGGGGGCAGCTAATGAAAAACTGTTTTTT; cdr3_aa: CASNEQGAANEKLFF
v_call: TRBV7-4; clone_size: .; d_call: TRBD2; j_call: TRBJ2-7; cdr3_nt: TGTGCCAGCAGCTTAGTTACTAGCGTTTACGAGCAGTACTTC; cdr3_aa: CASSLVTSVYEQYF
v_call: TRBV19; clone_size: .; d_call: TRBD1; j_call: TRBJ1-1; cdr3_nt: TGTGCCAGTAGTACCCGGGACAGGGGATTAACTGAAGCTTTCTTT; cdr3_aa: CASSTRDRGLTEAFF
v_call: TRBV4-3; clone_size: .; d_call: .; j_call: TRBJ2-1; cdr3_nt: TGCGCCAGCAGCCAAGATTGGGGGGCCTACAATGAGCAGTTCTTC; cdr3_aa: CASSQDWGAYNEQFF
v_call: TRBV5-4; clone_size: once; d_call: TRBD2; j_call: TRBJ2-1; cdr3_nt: TGTGCCAGCAGCTTGGTTGCACTAGCGGAGCAGTTCTTC; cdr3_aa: CASSLVALAEQFF
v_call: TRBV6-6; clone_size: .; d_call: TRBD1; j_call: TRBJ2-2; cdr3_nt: TGTGCCAGCAGTTACTCGGGGACAGGGGGCAGCGGGGAGCTGTTTTTT; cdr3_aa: CASSYSGTGGSGELFF
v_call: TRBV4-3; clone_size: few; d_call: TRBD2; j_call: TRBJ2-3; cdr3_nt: TGCGCCAGCAGCCAAGAGACTAGCGGGTCTAGCACAGATACGCAGTATTTT; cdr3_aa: CASSQETSGSSTDTQYF
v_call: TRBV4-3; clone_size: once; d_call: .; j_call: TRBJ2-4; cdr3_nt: TGCGCCAGCAGCCAAGATCCCCCGCCCGGGGTAGCCAAAAACATTCAGTACTTC; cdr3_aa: CASSQDPPPGVAKNIQYF
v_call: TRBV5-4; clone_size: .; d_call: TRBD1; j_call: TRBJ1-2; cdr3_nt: TGTGCCAGCAGCTTTACCGGGACAGTCTATGGCTACACCTTC; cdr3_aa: CASSFTGTVYGYTF
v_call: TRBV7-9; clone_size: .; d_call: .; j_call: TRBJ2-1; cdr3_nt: TGTGCCAGCAGGACCCCAGGGATGCCGTACAATGAGCAGTTCTTC; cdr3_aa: CASRTPGMPYNEQFF
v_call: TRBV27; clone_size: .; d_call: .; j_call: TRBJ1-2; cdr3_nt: TGTGCCAGCAGTTTATATCCGGCGACTGATGGCTACACCTTC; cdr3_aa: CASSLYPATDGYTF
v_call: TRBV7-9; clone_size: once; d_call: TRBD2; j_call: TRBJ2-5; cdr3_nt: TGTGCCAGCAGCCCACCCGGACTAGCGGGAGGCCTCAGGCAAGAGACCCAGTACTTC; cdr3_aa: CASSPPGLAGGLRQETQYF
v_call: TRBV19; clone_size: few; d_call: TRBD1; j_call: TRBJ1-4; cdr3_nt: TGTGCCAGTAGCCACAGGGGAACTAATGAAAAACTGTTTTTT; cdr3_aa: CASSHRGTNEKLFF
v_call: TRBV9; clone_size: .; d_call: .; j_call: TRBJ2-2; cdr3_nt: TGTGCCAGCAGCGTAGAGGCACAGTCTGTCAAGGTGAACACCGGGGAGCTGTTTTTT; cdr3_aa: CASSVEAQSVKVNTGELFF
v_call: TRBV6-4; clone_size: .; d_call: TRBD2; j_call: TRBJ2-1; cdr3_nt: TGTGCCAGCAGTGATGGACTAGCGGCTGGAGAGCAGTTCTTC; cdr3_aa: CASSDGLAAGEQFF
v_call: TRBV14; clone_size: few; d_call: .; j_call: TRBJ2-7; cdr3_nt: TGTGCCAGCAGCCGGACAGACTACGAGCAGTACTTC; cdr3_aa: CASSRTDYEQYF
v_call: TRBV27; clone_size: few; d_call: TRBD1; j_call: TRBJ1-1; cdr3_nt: TGTGCCAGCAGTTGGCGTAATCAGGGGGACACTGAAGCTTTCTTT; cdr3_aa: CASSWRNQGDTEAFF
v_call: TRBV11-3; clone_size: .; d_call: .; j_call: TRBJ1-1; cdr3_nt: TGTGCCAGCAGACTAGGGCGCCTCACTGAAGCTTTCTTT; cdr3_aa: CASRLGRLTEAFF
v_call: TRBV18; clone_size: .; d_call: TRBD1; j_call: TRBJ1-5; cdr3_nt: TGTGCCAGCTCACCACTGGGACAGGAGAGCAATCAGCCCCAGCATTTT; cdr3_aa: CASSPLGQESNQPQHF
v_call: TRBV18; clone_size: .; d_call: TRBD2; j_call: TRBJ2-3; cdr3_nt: TGTGCCAGCTCACCACAGCTAGCGGGAGTGACAGATACGCAGTATTTT; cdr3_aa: CASSPQLAGVTDTQYF
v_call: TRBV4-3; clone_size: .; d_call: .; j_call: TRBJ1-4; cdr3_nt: TGCGCCAGCAGCCAGAGGTACCGAGGTAATGAAAAACTGTTTTTT; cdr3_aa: CASSQRYRGNEKLFF
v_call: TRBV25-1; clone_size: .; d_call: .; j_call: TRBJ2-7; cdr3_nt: TGTGCCAGCAGTGCTGGGAGCTACGAGCAGTACTTC; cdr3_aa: CASSAGSYEQYF
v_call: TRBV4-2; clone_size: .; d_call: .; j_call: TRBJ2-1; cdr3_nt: TGTGCCAGCAGCCAAGAAACAGTCAGTGGCTCCTACAATGAGCAGTTCTTC; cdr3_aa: CASSQETVSGSYNEQFF
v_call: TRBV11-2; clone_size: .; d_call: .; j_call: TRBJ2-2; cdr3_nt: TGTGCCAGCAGGTCGCAGGGTCTGGGGGAGCTGTTTTTT; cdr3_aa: CASRSQGLGELFF
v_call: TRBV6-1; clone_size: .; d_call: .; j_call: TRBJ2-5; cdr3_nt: TGTGCCCTGGAGACCCAGTACTTC; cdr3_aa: CALETQYF
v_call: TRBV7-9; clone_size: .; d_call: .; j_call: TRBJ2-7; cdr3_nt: TGTGCCAGCAGCTTAGGATGGGGCCGAAAAGACACCTACGAGCAGTACTTC; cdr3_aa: CASSLGWGRKDTYEQYF
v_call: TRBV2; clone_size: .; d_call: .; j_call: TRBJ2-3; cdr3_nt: TGTGCCAGCAGTGAATGGGCACCTAGCACAGATACGCAGTATTTT; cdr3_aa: CASSEWAPSTDTQYF
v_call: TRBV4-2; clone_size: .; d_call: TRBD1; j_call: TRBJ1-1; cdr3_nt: TGTGCCAGCAGCCAAGGGGAGACAGGGTTGAACACTGAAGCTTTCTTT; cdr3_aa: CASSQGETGLNTEAFF
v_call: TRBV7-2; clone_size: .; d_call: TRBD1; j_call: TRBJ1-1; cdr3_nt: TGTGCCAGCAGCTGGACAGGGGGCAGCTCTGAAGCTTTCTTT; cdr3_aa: CASSWTGGSSEAFF
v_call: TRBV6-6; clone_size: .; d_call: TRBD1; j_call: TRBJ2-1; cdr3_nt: TGTGCCAGCAGTTGGGCTCTTACAGGGGGCAATGAGCAGTTCTTC; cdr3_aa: CASSWALTGGNEQFF
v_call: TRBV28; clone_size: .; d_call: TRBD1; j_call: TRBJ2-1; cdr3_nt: TGTGCCAGCGGTAAGGGACAGGGATTATCCAGTTCCTACAATGAGCAGTTCTTC; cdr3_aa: CASGKGQGLSSSYNEQFF
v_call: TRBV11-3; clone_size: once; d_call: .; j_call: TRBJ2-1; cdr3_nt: TGTGCCAGCAGCCTTTTAGGGGGAAGCTCCTACAATGAGCAGTTCTTC; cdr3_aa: CASSLLGGSSYNEQFF
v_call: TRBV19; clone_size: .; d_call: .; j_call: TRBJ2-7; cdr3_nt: TGTGCCAGTAGTATAGAAGGGGCTGCCTCCTACGAGCAGTACTTC; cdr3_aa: CASSIEGAASYEQYF
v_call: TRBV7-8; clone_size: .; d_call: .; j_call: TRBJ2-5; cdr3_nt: TGTGCCAGCAGCTTAGATCGTGGTGGTAGGACCCAGGGGATTGGAGAGACCCAGTACTTC; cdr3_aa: CASSLDRGGRTQGIGETQYF
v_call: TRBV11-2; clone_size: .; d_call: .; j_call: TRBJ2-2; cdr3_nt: TGTGCCAGCAGCTCGGCCGGGACATTGGCCGGGGAGCTGTTTTTT; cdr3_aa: CASSSAGTLAGELFF
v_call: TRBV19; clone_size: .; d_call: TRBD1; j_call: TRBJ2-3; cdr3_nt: TGTGCCAGTAGTACCGGACAGGGCATTACAGATACGCAGTATTTT; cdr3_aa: CASSTGQGITDTQYF
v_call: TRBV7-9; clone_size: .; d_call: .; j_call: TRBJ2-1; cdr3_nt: TGTGCCAGCAGCTTTAACTACAATGAGCAGTTCTTC; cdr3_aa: CASSFNYNEQFF
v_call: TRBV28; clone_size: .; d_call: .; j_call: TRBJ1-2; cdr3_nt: TGTGCCAGCAGCGCGGGGCAGCTCTATGGCTACACCTTC; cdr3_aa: CASSAGQLYGYTF
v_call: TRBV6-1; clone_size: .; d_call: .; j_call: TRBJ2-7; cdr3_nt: TGTGCCAGCAGTCGAGCGGAGACGAACTACGAGCAGTACTTC; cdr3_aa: CASSRAETNYEQYF
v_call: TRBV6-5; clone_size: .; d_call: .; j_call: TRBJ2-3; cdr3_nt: TGTGCCAGCAGTCCAGGCCTTCTCACAGATACGCAGTATTTT; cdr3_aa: CASSPGLLTDTQYF
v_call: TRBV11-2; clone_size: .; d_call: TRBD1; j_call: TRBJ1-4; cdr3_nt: TGTGCCAGCAGCCCCTGGACAGGGGGCTCGGCTAATGAAAAACTGTTTTTT; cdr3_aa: CASSPWTGGSANEKLFF
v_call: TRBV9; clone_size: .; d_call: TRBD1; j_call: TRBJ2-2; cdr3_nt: TGTGCCAGCAGCGTGACAGGGCAATCGAACACCGGGGAGCTGTTTTTT; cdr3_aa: CASSVTGQSNTGELFF
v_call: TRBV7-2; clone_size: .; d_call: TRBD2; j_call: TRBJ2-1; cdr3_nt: TGTGCCAGCAGCTCCACCCCCGTAGCGGGTGAGCAGTTCTTC; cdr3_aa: CASSSTPVAGEQFF
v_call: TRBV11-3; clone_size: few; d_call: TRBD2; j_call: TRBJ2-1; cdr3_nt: TGTGCCAGCAGCTTAGATTCGGCGGGACGGCCGGGACTAGCGTACAATGAGCAGTTCTTC; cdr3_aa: CASSLDSAGRPGLAYNEQFF
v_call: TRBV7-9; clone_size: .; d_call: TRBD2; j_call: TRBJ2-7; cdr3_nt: TGTGCCAGCAGCTCGCTAGCGGGGATACCCTACGAGCAGTACTTC; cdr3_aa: CASSSLAGIPYEQYF
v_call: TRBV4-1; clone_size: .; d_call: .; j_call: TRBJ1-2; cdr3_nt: TGCGCCAGCAGCCAAGGAGACAGGTTCTATGGCTACACCTTC; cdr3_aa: CASSQGDRFYGYTF
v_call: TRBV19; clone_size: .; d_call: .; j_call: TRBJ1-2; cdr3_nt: TGTGCCAGTAGCATGACAGGAACTAACTATGGCTACACCTTC; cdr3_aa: CASSMTGTNYGYTF